This T cell receptor (beta chain) was sequenced in a study of PD-1 blockade in classical Hodgkin lymphoma. Regarding the study as a whole: Patients with a complete response exhibited baseline diversity comparable to newly diagnosed patients.

Sequencing used immunoSEQ multiplex PCR; TCRdb keeps in-frame clones, though not all of them. In the table there are about 97,000 clones, around four fifths of which are singletons. This clone was seen a handful of times. No antigen is known for it. After autologous stem cell transplantation all patients relapsed, and prior brentuximab vedotin exposure differed between cohorts. The sequence derives from a human donor with classical Hodgkin lymphoma. The sequencing used peripheral blood mononuclear cells (PBMCs), collected at baseline.

In nucleotides, the CDR3 is TGTGCCAGCAGCTCTTCGGGACGTGTATTAGGGCCCCAGCATTTT. As protein: CASSSSGRVLGPQHF. The J gene is TRBJ1-5, the V gene TRBV7-2; a possible D gene is TRBD1 (5 bases). This CDR3 region has 15 residues. The V gene lost 4 bases and the J gene lost 9 bases, with 19 bases spanning the gap. CDR1 and CDR2 from the germline V gene are SGHTA and FQGNSA. Full variable domain (remainder filled in from reference TRBV7-2 and TRBJ1-5): GAGVSQSPSNKVTEKGKDVELRCDPISGHTALYWYRQSLGQGLEFLIYFQGNSAPDKSGLPSDRFSAERTGGSVSTLTIQRTQQEDSAVYLCASSSSGRVLGPQHFGDGTRLSIL.